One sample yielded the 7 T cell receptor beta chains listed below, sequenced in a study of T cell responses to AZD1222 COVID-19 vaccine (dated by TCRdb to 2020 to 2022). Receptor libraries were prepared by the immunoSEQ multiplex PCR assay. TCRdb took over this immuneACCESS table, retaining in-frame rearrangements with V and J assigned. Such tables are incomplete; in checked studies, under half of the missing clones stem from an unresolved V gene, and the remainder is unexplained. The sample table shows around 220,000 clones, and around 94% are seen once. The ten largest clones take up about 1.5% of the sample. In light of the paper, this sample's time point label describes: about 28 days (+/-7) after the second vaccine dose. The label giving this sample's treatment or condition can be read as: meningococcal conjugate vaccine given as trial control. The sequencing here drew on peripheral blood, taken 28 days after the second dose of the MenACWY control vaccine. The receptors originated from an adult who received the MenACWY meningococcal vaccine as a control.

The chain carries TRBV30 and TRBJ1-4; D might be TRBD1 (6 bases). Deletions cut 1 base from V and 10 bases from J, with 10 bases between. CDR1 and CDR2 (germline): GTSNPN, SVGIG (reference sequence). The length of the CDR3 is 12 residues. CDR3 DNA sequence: TGTGCCTGGAGTGCGGGGGCGGCAAAACTGTTTTTT. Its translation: CAWSAGAAKLFF.

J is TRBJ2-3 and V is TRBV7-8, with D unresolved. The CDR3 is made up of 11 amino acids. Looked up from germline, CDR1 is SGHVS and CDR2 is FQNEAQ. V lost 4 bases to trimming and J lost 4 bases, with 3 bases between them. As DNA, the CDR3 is TGTGCCAGCAGCTCCCCAGATACGCAGTATTTT. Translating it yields CASSSPDTQYF.

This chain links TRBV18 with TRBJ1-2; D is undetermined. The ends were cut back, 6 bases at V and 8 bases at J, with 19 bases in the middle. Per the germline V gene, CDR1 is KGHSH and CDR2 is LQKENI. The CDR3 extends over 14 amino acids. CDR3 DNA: TGTGCCAGCTCGTCGGGATTGTCGGGTGGGGGCTACACCTTC. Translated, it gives CASSSGLSGGGYTF.

DNA for the CDR3: TGTGCCAGCAGCCAAGAGGGGAGGAATTCACCCCTCCACTTT. It codes for CASSQEGRNSPLHF. The rearrangement uses TRBV14 and TRBJ1-6; D remains ambiguous. V lost 0 bases and J 7 bases, leaving 7 bases between the germline ends. The CDR3 is 14 residues long. Germline CDR1 is SGHDN and CDR2 is FVKESK. The whole variable domain, remainder taken from reference TRBV14 and TRBJ1-6, is EAGVTQFPSHSVIEKGQTVTLRCDPISGHDNLYWYRRVMGKEIKFLLHFVKESKQDESGMPNNRFLAERTGGTYSTLKVQPAELEDSGVYFCASSQEGRNSPLHFGNGTRLTVT.

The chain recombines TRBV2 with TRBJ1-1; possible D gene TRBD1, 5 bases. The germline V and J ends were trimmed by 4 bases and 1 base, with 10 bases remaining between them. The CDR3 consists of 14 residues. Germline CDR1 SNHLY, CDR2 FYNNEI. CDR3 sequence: CASSGAQGNTEAFF. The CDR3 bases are TGTGCCAGCAGTGGAGCGCAGGGGAACACTGAAGCTTTCTTT.

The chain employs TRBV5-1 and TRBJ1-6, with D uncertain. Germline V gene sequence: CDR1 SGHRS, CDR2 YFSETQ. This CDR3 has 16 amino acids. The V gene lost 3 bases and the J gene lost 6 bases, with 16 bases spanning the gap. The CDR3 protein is CASSSRAGQSNSPLHF. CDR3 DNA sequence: TGCGCCAGCAGCTCACGCGCCGGGCAGTCTAATTCACCCCTCCACTTT.

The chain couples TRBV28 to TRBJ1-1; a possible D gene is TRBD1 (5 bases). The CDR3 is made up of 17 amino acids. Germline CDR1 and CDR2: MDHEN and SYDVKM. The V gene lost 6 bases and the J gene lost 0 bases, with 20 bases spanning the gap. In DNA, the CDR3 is TGTGCCAGCAGCTTGGGACTGAAATCTTACATGAACACTGAAGCTTTCTTT. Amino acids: CASSLGLKSYMNTEAFF.